The sequence of this T cell receptor delta chain was determined in a study of gamma delta lymphoproliferative disorders and STAT genes. Genomic DNA from isolated PBMCs served as the sequencing template. TCRdb called clones from the multiplex PCR reads again using CATT. The data show about 880 delta-chain clones, with under 2% seen just once and roughly 70% held by the top ten. Sequencing used blood. These receptors all stem from a human donor in good health.

This clone was counted many times. One base separates it from a far larger clone, so it is likely a read error. The same CDR3 is also encoded by other DNA sequences in this sample. The chain joins TRDV2 to TRDJ3; 12 nucleotides match TRDD3. The germline V gene has CDR1 GEAIGNYY and CDR2 EKD. The CDR3 runs 21 residues. CDR3 bases: TGTGCCTGCGACAAGGGCTGGGGGATACGCGAGTCCACCTGGGACACCCGACAGATGTTTTTC. It specifies CACDKGWGIRESTWDTRQMFF.